The sequence of this TCR beta chain was determined in a study of regulatory T cells in long-lasting Graves disease. Study-level results: Shared public clonotypes totalled 2,741 in persistent patients, compared with 966 in new patients. Persistent disease was associated with favored TRBV28 usage and with favored use of TRBJ1-2 and TRBJ2-5.

This clonotype was counted at least ten times. Its specificity is not known. Building the TCR beta libraries relied on iRepertoire HTBI primers, and CDR3 regions underwent Arm-PCR. TCRdb passed the multiplex PCR reads through MiXCR, listing each CDR3 protein once. Among just over 600,000 distinct CDR3 sequences listed, roughly 15% were seen once. Stated time point: newly diagnosed GD, antithyroid drugs for less than 3 months. Generation of the TCR library employed RNA extracted from PBMCs. The CDR3 loop spans 12 amino acids. V shed 3 bases and J shed 6 bases, with 9 bases lying between them. CDR1 is DFQATT and CDR2 is SNEGSKA in the germline V gene (reference sequence). This same sample was also taken into another study, of T cells in Graves' hyperthyroidism and ophthalmopathy. As reported in that work: Participants, patients aged 18 to 65, had newly diagnosed hyperthyroidism with a duration under 2 months.

The sequences come from peripheral blood mononuclear cells (PBMCs), collected at new diagnosis, from a patient treated with antithyroid drugs. This chain uses TRBV20-1 with TRBJ2-1; no firm D call. This receptor was obtained from a woman in her twenties or thirties with Graves disease. The CDR3 sequence: CSASDQINEQFF. CDR3 sequence (DNA): TGCAGTGCTAGTGACCAGATCAATGAGCAGTTCTTC.